This is a list of T cell receptor beta chains from one sample in a study of beta chain features in type 1 diabetes. The repertoire was sequenced with immunoSEQ multiplex PCR; TCRdb's copy has only in-frame clones and lacks some. This sample has some 250,000 clones, with around 13% found just once. Sequences were obtained from naive CD4+ T cells from blood. The receptors originated from a man under 40 with type 1 diabetes. Both conserved end residues are part of each CDR3. D genes are given only for firm matches. The listing skips clone size in some rows; elsewhere it reads once, few, many or a size class.

abundance,j_gene,v_gene,d_gene,CDR3aa,CDR3nt
.,TRBJ2-5,TRBV6-5,.,CASSDFEETQYF,TGTGCCAGCAGTGACTTCGAGGAGACCCAGTACTTC
few,TRBJ2-1,TRBV6-6,TRBD1,CASSPDRVGSYNEQFF,TGTGCCAGCAGTCCGGACAGGGTTGGCTCCTACAATGAGCAGTTCTTC
.,TRBJ1-5,TRBV7-9,.,CASSLADQPQHF,TGTGCCAGCAGCTTAGCCGATCAGCCCCAGCATTTT
.,TRBJ1-5,TRBV19,TRBD1,CASSNQDREDQPQHF,TGTGCCAGTAGTAACCAGGACAGGGAGGATCAGCCCCAGCATTTT
.,TRBJ2-2,TRBV11-2,.,CASSLRLREGGGELFF,TGTGCCAGCAGCCTCAGACTCCGGGAAGGGGGCGGGGAGCTGTTTTTT
few,TRBJ1-6,TRBV7-6,.,CASSPLTGNSPLHF,TGTGCCAGCAGCCCGTTGACGGGAAATTCACCCCTCCACTTT
.,TRBJ1-1,TRBV27,TRBD1,CASSLDRDRGSNTEAFF,TGTGCCAGCAGTTTAGACCGGGACAGGGGCTCGAACACTGAAGCTTTCTTT
once,TRBJ2-3,TRBV7-9,.,CASGKGQSTDTQYF,TGTGCCAGCGGTAAGGGGCAGAGCACAGATACGCAGTATTTT
.,TRBJ2-7,TRBV7-9,.,CASSRGAGPIYEQYF,TGTGCCAGCAGCCGAGGGGCGGGACCAATCTACGAGCAGTACTTC
.,TRBJ2-1,TRBV5-1,TRBD1,CASSKGQGVRYNEQFF,TGCGCCAGCAGCAAGGGACAGGGGGTACGCTACAATGAGCAGTTCTTC
few,TRBJ2-3,TRBV7-2,.,CASSREDTQYF,TGTGCCAGCAGTCGGGAGGATACGCAGTATTTT
.,TRBJ2-3,TRBV7-2,.,CASSLARADTQYF,TGTGCCAGCAGCTTAGCGAGAGCAGATACGCAGTATTTT
.,TRBJ1-2,TRBV2,.,CASRIQGGGYGYTF,TGTGCCAGCAGAATACAGGGCGGGGGCTATGGCTACACCTTC
few,TRBJ2-2,TRBV19,.,CASTREPTNTGELFF,TGTGCCAGTACCCGGGAACCGACGAACACCGGGGAGCTGTTTTTT
.,TRBJ2-1,TRBV4-1,.,CASSQTGTFYNEQFF,TGCGCCAGCAGCCAAACCGGGACTTTCTACAATGAGCAGTTCTTC
.,TRBJ2-2,TRBV11-2,.,CASSRDRLNTGELFF,TGTGCCAGCAGCCGAGACAGACTGAACACCGGGGAGCTGTTTTTT
.,TRBJ2-7,TRBV4-1,TRBD2,CASSPPGSGSYEQYF,TGCGCCAGCAGCCCGCCGGGTAGCGGGAGTTACGAGCAGTACTTC
.,TRBJ2-7,TRBV5-4,.,CASSLDRIYEQYF,TGTGCCAGCAGCTTGGACAGAATCTACGAGCAGTACTTC
.,TRBJ2-5,TRBV5-6,TRBD1,CASSRGTVGETQYF,TGTGCCAGCAGCCGTGGGACAGTTGGAGAGACCCAGTACTTC
few,TRBJ1-2,TRBV19,.,CASSIGGLGTSYGYTF,TGTGCCAGTAGTATAGGAGGGTTGGGAACAAGTTATGGCTACACCTTC
few,TRBJ1-2,TRBV2,TRBD1,CASSGTGNGYTF,TGTGCCAGCAGTGGGACAGGGAATGGCTACACCTTC
.,TRBJ2-7,TRBV29-1,.,CSVAAGTLAYEQYF,TGCAGCGTTGCAGCGGGGACACTCGCCTACGAGCAGTACTTC
few,TRBJ2-5,TRBV4-1,TRBD2,CASSQETSGRVETQYF,TGCGCCAGCAGCCAAGAAACCAGCGGGAGGGTGGAGACCCAGTACTTC
few,TRBJ2-7,TRBV6-5,.,CASSYLGVGYEQYF,TGTGCCAGCAGTTACTTAGGGGTGGGCTACGAGCAGTACTTC
.,TRBJ2-1,TRBV6-4,.,CASSPFVTAEGEQFF,TGTGCCAGCAGCCCCTTCGTTACCGCCGAGGGTGAGCAGTTCTTC
.,TRBJ2-1,TRBV7-9,TRBD2,CASSLGLITYNEQFF,TGTGCCAGCAGCTTGGGACTAATAACCTACAATGAGCAGTTCTTC
few,TRBJ1-6,TRBV7-2,TRBD1,CASRRTGSSYNSPLHF,TGTGCCAGCAGGAGGACAGGGTCGTCCTATAATTCACCCCTCCACTTT
.,TRBJ2-7,TRBV7-9,.,CASSSQDSPPYEQYF,TGTGCCAGCAGCTCCCAGGACAGCCCTCCCTACGAGCAGTACTTC
few,TRBJ2-1,TRBV11-3,TRBD1,CASSLGTGAADEQFF,TGTGCCAGCAGCTTAGGGACAGGGGCGGCCGATGAGCAGTTCTTC
few,TRBJ1-2,TRBV5-4,TRBD1,CASSLEGTDYGYTF,TGTGCCAGCAGCTTGGAGGGGACAGATTATGGCTACACCTTC
once,TRBJ1-2,TRBV6-1,TRBD1,CASRDQGEAYGYTF,TGTGCCAGCAGAGATCAGGGGGAGGCCTATGGCTACACCTTC
few,TRBJ1-4,TRBV19,.,CASAGGNEKLFF,TGTGCCAGTGCGGGAGGGAATGAAAAACTGTTTTTT
few,TRBJ2-5,TRBV9,.,CASTGQLQETQYF,TGTGCCAGTACCGGACAGCTCCAAGAGACCCAGTACTTC
.,TRBJ2-5,TRBV5-1,.,CASSLLSAQETQYF,TGCGCCAGCAGCCTACTAAGTGCGCAAGAGACCCAGTACTTC
.,TRBJ2-7,TRBV5-4,TRBD2,CASSLAGLADYEQYF,TGTGCCAGCAGCTTAGCGGGACTAGCGGATTACGAGCAGTACTTC
.,TRBJ2-5,TRBV2,TRBD2,CASSDGTSGGETQYF,TGTGCCAGCAGTGACGGGACTAGCGGGGGAGAGACCCAGTACTTC
many,TRBJ1-1,TRBV23-1,.,CASSQKGRGNNTEAFF,TGCGCCAGCAGTCAAAAGGGACGGGGGAATAACACTGAAGCTTTCTTT
.,TRBJ2-7,TRBV25-1,.,CASSEFSYEQYF,TGTGCCAGCAGTGAATTCAGCTACGAGCAGTACTTC
.,TRBJ2-7,TRBV29-1,TRBD2,CSVAGGNLLDEQYF,TGCAGCGTAGCGGGAGGAAACCTCCTAGACGAGCAGTACTTC
.,TRBJ2-2,TRBV28,TRBD2,CASSLSVGGNGGELFF,TGTGCCAGCAGTTTATCGGTGGGGGGGAACGGCGGGGAGCTGTTTTTT
.,TRBJ1-1,TRBV6-1,TRBD1,CASIVPGTGNTEAFF,TGTGCCAGCATCGTCCCCGGGACAGGGAACACTGAAGCTTTCTTT
.,TRBJ2-7,TRBV2,TRBD1,CASVGQGGAGEQYF,TGTGCCAGCGTGGGACAGGGGGGCGCGGGCGAGCAGTACTTC
.,TRBJ2-1,TRBV6-5,TRBD2,CASSYRAGGSNEQFF,TGTGCCAGCAGTTATCGAGCGGGGGGGAGCAATGAGCAGTTCTTC
few,TRBJ1-1,TRBV6-5,.,CASSRSTGNTEAFF,TGTGCCAGCAGCCGTTCGACAGGGAACACTGAAGCTTTCTTT
.,TRBJ2-1,TRBV5-1,TRBD2,CASSLSGRDYNEQFF,TGCGCCAGCAGCTTGAGCGGGAGGGATTACAATGAGCAGTTCTTC
.,TRBJ2-7,TRBV4-2,TRBD1,CASSQGQGESYEQYF,TGTGCCAGCAGCCAAGGCCAGGGGGAGTCCTACGAGCAGTACTTC
.,TRBJ2-2,TRBV5-1,TRBD1,CASSTGTGAGELFF,TGCGCCAGCAGCACAGGGACAGGGGCCGGGGAGCTGTTTTTT
few,TRBJ2-7,TRBV7-2,TRBD1,CASSPQTGAIYEQYF,TGTGCCAGCAGCCCTCAAACAGGGGCCATCTACGAGCAGTACTTC
few,TRBJ2-3,TRBV18,TRBD2,CASSPPRETLSTDTQYF,TGTGCCAGCTCACCACCGCGGGAGACCCTTAGCACAGATACGCAGTATTTT
few,TRBJ2-3,TRBV5-4,TRBD2,CASSYYSGSTDTQYF,TGTGCCAGCAGCTATTATAGCGGGAGCACAGATACGCAGTATTTT